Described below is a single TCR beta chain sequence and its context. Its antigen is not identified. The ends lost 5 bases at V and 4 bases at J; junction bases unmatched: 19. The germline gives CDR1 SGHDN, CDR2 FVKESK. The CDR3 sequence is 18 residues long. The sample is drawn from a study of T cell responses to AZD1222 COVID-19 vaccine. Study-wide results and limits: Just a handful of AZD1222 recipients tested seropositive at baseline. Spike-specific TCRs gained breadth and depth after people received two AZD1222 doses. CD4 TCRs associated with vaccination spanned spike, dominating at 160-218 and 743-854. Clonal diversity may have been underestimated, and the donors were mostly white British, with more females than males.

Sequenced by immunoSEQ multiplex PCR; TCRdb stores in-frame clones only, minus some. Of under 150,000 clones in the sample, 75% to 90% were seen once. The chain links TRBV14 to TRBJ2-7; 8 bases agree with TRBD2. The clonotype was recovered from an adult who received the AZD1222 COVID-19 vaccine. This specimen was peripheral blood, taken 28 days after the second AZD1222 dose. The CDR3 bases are TGTGCCAGCAGCTACCGGGGGGGCAAACATGGTAGGTGGTACGAGCAGTACGTC. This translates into CASSYRGGKHGRWYEQYV.